The sequence of this T cell receptor beta chain was determined in a study of T cells after yellow fever vaccination. Study as a whole: Preparation of fractions with low cell numbers was performed using SMART-Seq v4 Ultra Low Input.

A remark on this clonotype: Antigen specificity is unknown.

The CDR3 is made up of 14 amino acids. From germline, CDR1 is MNHEY and CDR2 SVGEGT. The ends were cut back, 2 bases at V and 1 base at J, with 9 bases in the middle. Findings of the study overall: It was a small share of clonotypes that appeared in both CD4 and CD8 compartments.

In making TCR cDNA, 5'RACE template switching added a universal primer site and UMIs to it. From the 5' RACE reads, TCRdb called clonotypes with MiXCR, one entry per CDR3 protein. The repertoire includes 300,000 to 400,000 distinct CDR3 sequences, approximately 5.7% of them detected once, and roughly 15% sits in the top ten. The V gene is TRBV6-2 or TRBV6-3, the J gene TRBJ2-7, with a weak D call TRBD1 (5 bases). This clonotype was sampled from a man aged 25 to 40 who received the YFV17D yellow fever vaccine. The sequenced sample was PBMCs, obtained 5 days after the yellow fever booster vaccination. The CDR3 sequence: CASSYGGHSYEQYF. For the CDR3, the DNA is TGTGCCAGCAGTTACGGCGGACATTCCTACGAGCAGTACTTC.